Below are 2 T cell receptor beta chains sequenced from a single sample in a study of blood T cell repertoires in COVID-19. Generated by immunoSEQ multiplex PCR, the TCRdb table keeps only in-frame clones and is missing some. The profile shows around 42,000 clones, 70% to 90% of them singletons. The source material was peripheral blood. All receptors come from a human donor in a cohort sampled during active COVID-19.

This chain links TRBV27 with TRBJ2-7; D possibly corresponds to TRBD1 (6 bases). Germline lookup yields CDR1 MNHEY and CDR2 SMNVEV (reference sequence). The CDR3 totals 13 residues. V was pared by 0 bases and J by 3 bases, with 6 bases between. CDR3 protein: CASSLSRGYEQYF. The CDR3 bases are TGTGCCAGCAGTTTATCCAGGGGCTACGAGCAGTACTTC.

Only a few counts were recorded for this clone. The V call is TRBV5-1, the J call TRBJ1-1; D uncertain. The ends were cut back, 2 bases at V and 3 bases at J, with 8 bases in the middle. This CDR3 spans 13 amino acids. In germline, CDR1 is SGHRS, CDR2 YFSETQ. CDR3 protein: CASSFGRYTEAFF. The CDR3 nucleotides are TGCGCCAGCAGCTTCGGGAGGTACACTGAAGCTTTCTTT.